These 32 T cell receptor beta chains originate from one sample sequenced in a study of blood T cell repertoires in COVID-19. Clones were read by immunoSEQ multiplex PCR, and TCRdb kept only the in-frame ones, dropping some. This table holds over 75,000 clones, about 86% found once. Sample: peripheral blood. The receptor set was obtained from a man aged 50 or older with COVID-19, enrolled during active disease.

J is TRBJ1-3 and V is TRBV11-1; D is unresolved. The CDR3 is made up of 11 amino acids. Germline values: CDR1 SGHAT, CDR2 FQDESV (reference sequence). Deletions cut 1 base from V and 9 bases from J, with 4 bases between. This chain's CDR3 is CASSLDRTIYF. The CDR3 nucleotides read TGTGCCAGCAGCTTAGATCGCACCATATATTTT.

The chain couples TRBV5-1 to TRBJ1-1; D may be TRBD1 (6 bases). The germline CDR1 and CDR2 sequences are SGHRS and YFSETQ. The CDR3 covers 15 residues. V was pared by 2 bases and J by 0 bases, with 11 bases between. CDR3 region: CASSLSGHLNTEAFF. The CDR3 nucleotides read TGCGCCAGCAGCTTATCGGGACACCTGAACACTGAAGCTTTCTTT.

This sequence joins TRBV6-5 and TRBJ1-1; TRBD1 agrees at 7 bases. From germline, CDR1 is MNHEY and CDR2 SVGAGI. V dropped 8 bases and J dropped 4; count of bases not matched to a gene: 13. The CDR3 spans 15 residues. This CDR3 is CASVATGAEGTEAFF. DNA of the CDR3: TGTGCCAGCGTTGCCACAGGGGCCGAGGGCACTGAAGCTTTCTTT.

The sample holds one count of this clone. The chain uses TRBV3-1 (or the pseudogene TRBV3-2) and TRBJ2-7; TRBD2 agrees at 11 bases. Germline assignment: CDR1 LGHDT and CDR2 YNNKEL (reference sequence). The CDR3 contains 15 residues. After removal of 4 bases from V and 4 bases from J, the junction contained 6 bases not matched to a gene. DNA of the CDR3: TGTGCCAGCAGCCCATCTAGCGGGGGGTGGTACGAGCAGTACTTC. This codes for CASSPSSGGWYEQYF.

This clone was seen many times. The gene calls are TRBV29-1 and TRBJ2-7, with no clear D. V shed 4 bases and J shed 6 bases, with 10 bases lying between them. CDR1 is SQVTM, CDR2 ANQGSEA, per germline. This CDR3 spans 11 amino acids. This CDR3 is CSVASGSEQYF. DNA for the CDR3: TGCAGCGTTGCGTCAGGCTCCGAGCAGTACTTC.

This chain joins TRBV4-2 and TRBJ2-7, with TRBD2 identical over 11 bases. The CDR3 is 15 amino acids. In germline, CDR1 is LGHNA, CDR2 YNFKEQ. Trimming removed 2 bases from V and 0 bases from J; junction bases left unmatched: 0. CDR3 nucleotide sequence: TGTGCCAGCAGCCAAACTAGCGGGGGCTCCTACGAGCAGTACTTC. Protein product: CASSQTSGGSYEQYF.

The rearrangement joins TRBV6-5 to TRBJ2-3; 7 nucleotides agree with TRBD2. This CDR3 has 13 residues. Trimming removed 6 bases from V and 9 bases from J; junction bases left unmatched: 9. Germline lookup yields CDR1 MNHEY and CDR2 SVGAGI. In DNA, the CDR3 is TGTGCCAGCAGAAAACAGAACGGGGGGACGCAGTATTTT. Protein: CASRKQNGGTQYF.

The chain couples TRBV9 to TRBJ2-7; 9 positions match TRBD1. V gave up 0 bases and J gave up 1 base; unmatched junction bases: 2. CDR3 length: 15 amino acids. Germline V gene sequence: CDR1 SGDLS, CDR2 YYNGEE. The CDR3 here is CASSVEGQGSYEQYF. CDR3 DNA: TGTGCCAGCAGCGTAGAGGGACAGGGATCCTACGAGCAGTACTTC.

The genes are TRBV4-2 and TRBJ1-2; 8 bases agree with TRBD1. Per the germline V gene, CDR1 is LGHNA and CDR2 is YNFKEQ. The CDR3 length is 15 residues. Trimming at V came to 1 base and at J to 7 bases, leaving 8 bases not matched to a gene. The CDR3 region has the DNA TGTGCCAGCAGCCAAGGGAGACAGGGGCCGAGTGGCTACACCTTC. This encodes CASSQGRQGPSGYTF.

This clone has just one count. The rearrangement joins TRBV18 to TRBJ2-1, with 11 bases fitting TRBD1. The germline V gene has CDR1 KGHSH and CDR2 LQKENI. With V trimmed by 5 bases and J by 4 bases, 4 bases remained unmatched. The CDR3 has 15 residues. The CDR3 DNA sequence: TGTGCCAGCTCAGCGGGACAGGGGGTATACAATGAGCAGTTCTTC. It encodes CASSAGQGVYNEQFF.

V gene TRBV6-2 or TRBV6-3 combines with J gene TRBJ2-3, with 7 nucleotides matching TRBD2. V shed 5 bases and J 2 bases; nucleotides not matched to a gene: 7. The CDR3 spans 15 residues. Germline-derived CDR1 and CDR2 are MNHEY and SVGEGT. The CDR3 DNA is TGTGCCAGCAGTCAGACTAGCATGGTCACAGATACGCAGTATTTT. Protein sequence: CASSQTSMVTDTQYF.

This sequence joins TRBV6-1 and TRBJ1-5, with D uncertain. Germline V gene sequence: CDR1 MNHNS, CDR2 SASEGT. Trimming removed 2 bases from V and 0 bases from J, with 5 bases in between. The CDR3 totals 14 residues. CDR3 in DNA: TGTGCCAGCAGTGAACAGGCTAGCAATCAGCCCCAGCATTTT. Translation: CASSEQASNQPQHF.

This chain links TRBV5-8 with TRBJ1-3; weak D call: TRBD1 (5 bases). Germline loops: CDR1 SGHTS, CDR2 YDEGEE. Deletions cut 0 bases from V and 0 bases from J, with 7 bases between. This CDR3 spans 15 amino acids. In DNA, the CDR3 is TGTGCCAGCAGCTTGGAGGGACTCTCTGGAAACACCATATATTTT. Encoded protein: CASSLEGLSGNTIYF.

This clone was seen a single time. The chain joins TRBV7-2 to TRBJ1-2; no reliable D call. The V end was cut by 2 bases, the J end by 10 bases, with 8 bases between. Per germline, CDR1 SGHTA and CDR2 FQGNSA. The CDR3 has 11 residues. The CDR3 here is CASSLTGYYTF. For the CDR3, the DNA is TGTGCCAGCAGCTTAACGGGTTACTACACCTTC.

On this clone itself: The junction differs from germline at one of its ends, possibly a read error. The chain employs TRBV7-7 and TRBJ2-2; maybe TRBD1 (5 bases). The CDR3 has 17 amino acids. Germline V gives CDR1 SSHAT, CDR2 FNYEAQ (reference sequence). The CDR3 here is CASSLAGHAKDTGELFF. CDR3 in DNA: TGTGCTAGCAGCTTAGCAGGACACGCCAAAGACACCGGGGAGCTGTTTTTT.

The rearrangement joins TRBV10-3 to TRBJ1-2, with 8 bases identical to TRBD1. CDR3 size: 13 residues. Germline CDR1 reads ENHRY; CDR2 reads SYGVKD. V dropped 7 bases and J dropped 8; count of bases not matched to a gene: 9. The CDR3 DNA is TGTGCCATCAAAAACCAGGGGGCGGAGGGCTACACCTTC. The encoded protein is CAIKNQGAEGYTF.

This clone appeared a single time. This chain links TRBV2 with TRBJ2-1; TRBD2 might be the D (6 bases). Between the trimmed V and J ends, which lost 7 bases and 2 bases, there was a span of 12 bases. This CDR3 comprises 14 residues. The germline V gene has CDR1 SNHLY and CDR2 FYNNEI. CDR3 sequence: CASIGDLTYNEQFF. The CDR3 DNA reads TGTGCCAGCATCGGGGACTTAACCTACAATGAGCAGTTCTTC. The whole variable domain, remainder taken from reference TRBV2 and TRBJ2-1, is EPEVTQTPSHQVTQMGQEVILRCVPISNHLYFYWYRQILGQKVEFLVSFYNNEISEKSEIFDDQFSVERPDGSNFTLKIRSTKLEDSAMYFCASIGDLTYNEQFFGPGTRLTVL.

The chain joins TRBV12-1 to TRBJ2-6; the table assigns TRBD1, which was not confirmed against the DNA. TRBV12-1 is marked as a pseudogene. This CDR3 spans 18 amino acids. Here the CDR3 reads CASSSPGTGNSGANVLTF. CDR3 coding DNA: TGTGCCAGCAGCTCCCCCGGGACAGGGAACTCTGGGGCCAACGTCCTGACTTTC.

Only one count was recorded for this clone. This chain connects TRBV19 to TRBJ2-2; D is undetermined. CDR1 is LNHDA, CDR2 SQIVND, per germline (reference sequence). This CDR3 contains 15 residues. V dropped 4 bases and J dropped 3 bases, with 12 bases sitting between them. The CDR3 here is CASSRAVEYTGELFF. As DNA, the CDR3 is TGTGCCAGTAGTAGGGCAGTAGAGTACACCGGGGAGCTGTTTTTT.

This chain connects TRBV30 to TRBJ2-3; D is unresolved. The CDR3 spans 12 residues. V was shortened by 2 bases and J by 4 bases, with 7 bases between the two germline ends. Germline CDR1 reads GTSNPN; CDR2 reads SVGIG (reference sequence). CDR3 in amino acids: CAWSHLSDTQYF. The CDR3 DNA sequence: TGTGCCTGGAGTCACCTATCAGATACGCAGTATTTT.

The V and J genes are TRBV28 and TRBJ1-5; no clear D. Germline V gene lookup returns CDR1 MDHEN and CDR2 SYDVKM. CDR3 length: 14 residues. V lost 5 bases and J lost 6, with 14 bases in between. Here the CDR3 DNA reads TGTGCCAGCAGTCCCATCTTCCGAGCTCAGCCCCAGCATTTT. This codes for CASSPIFRAQPQHF.

The chain links TRBV7-9 to TRBJ1-3, with unresolved D. Germline loops: CDR1 SEHNR, CDR2 FQNEAQ (reference sequence). This CDR3 region has 13 residues. With 0 bases removed from V and 7 bases from J, the gap between germline ends came to 7 bases. CDR3 region: CASSLAGSNTIYF. The CDR3, as DNA: TGTGCCAGCAGCTTAGCTGGGAGTAACACCATATATTTT.

The gene calls are TRBV30 and TRBJ1-1, with a tentative D call TRBD1 (5 bases). This CDR3 spans 14 amino acids. Looked up from germline, CDR1 is GTSNPN and CDR2 is SVGIG (reference sequence). Trimming took 2 bases from V and 4 from J, leaving 14 bases between them. DNA of the CDR3: TGTGCCTGGAGTCGGGGGGATCGGGGCACTGAAGCTTTCTTT. This gives the protein CAWSRGDRGTEAFF.

Written as DNA, the CDR3 is TGTGCCAGCAGCCAAGATCGGGACAGGAAGGATGACGAGCAGTACTTC. This sequence encodes CASSQDRDRKDDEQYF. This chain links TRBV3-1 (or the pseudogene TRBV3-2) with TRBJ2-7, with 8 bases that match TRBD1. Germline V lookup: CDR1 LGHDT, CDR2 YNNKEL (reference sequence). The V segment lost 0 bases and the J segment 5 bases; nucleotides outside the gene matches: 9. The length of the CDR3 is 16 residues.

In its sample, this clone was seen once. This chain uses TRBV9 with TRBJ2-3, with TRBD2 identical over 8 bases. CDR1 SGDLS and CDR2 YYNGEE come from the germline V gene. J was trimmed by 2 bases and V by 2 bases; bases with no gene match: 7. CDR3 size: 16 residues. CDR3 nucleotides: TGTGCCAGCAGCGTTGCCGGGACTAGTTCCACAGATACGCAGTATTTT. Amino acid sequence: CASSVAGTSSTDTQYF.

This clone was seen only once. The chain recombines TRBV27 with TRBJ2-7; 7 bases align to TRBD1. Looked up from germline, CDR1 is MNHEY and CDR2 is SMNVEV (reference sequence). The CDR3 runs 14 residues. J gave up 1 base and V 3 bases, and 3 bases lay outside the gene matches. The CDR3 nucleotides read TGTGCCAGCAGTTTCGGGACAGCGTCCTACGAGCAGTACTTC. This translates into CASSFGTASYEQYF.

The rearrangement uses TRBV24-1 and TRBJ1-1, with no clear D. Per the germline V gene, CDR1 is KGHDR and CDR2 is SFDVKD. Trimming took 10 bases from V and 2 from J, leaving 10 bases between them. The CDR3 runs 12 residues. The CDR3 here is CATSSPNTEAFF. CDR3 coding DNA: TGTGCCACGTCTAGTCCCAACACTGAAGCTTTCTTT.

This chain uses TRBV5-5 with TRBJ2-1; TRBD1 agrees at 12 bases. V lost 4 bases to trimming and J lost 12 bases; unmatched junction nucleotides: 14. The CDR3 length is 16 residues. Germline CDR1 and CDR2: SGHKS and YYEKEE (reference sequence). The DNA of the CDR3 is TGTGCCAGCAGCACCGCCGGGACAGGGGGCCCACTTGGGCAGTTCTTC. It yields the protein CASSTAGTGGPLGQFF.

This clone was picked up one time. This chain joins TRBV2 and TRBJ2-3; D unresolved. Germline V lookup: CDR1 SNHLY, CDR2 FYNNEI. This CDR3 comprises 11 residues. The V end lost 6 bases, the J end lost 11 bases, and 12 bases lay between the germline ends. CDR3 loop: CASSATPGQYF. DNA for the CDR3: TGTGCCAGCAGCGCGACTCCCGGGCAGTATTTT.

This sequence joins TRBV28 and TRBJ2-1, with 7 nucleotides matching TRBD2. The V gene end was trimmed by 2 bases and the J gene end by 8 bases; junction bases not matched to a gene: 3. The CDR3 is made up of 13 amino acids. CDR1 and CDR2 (germline): MDHEN, SYDVKM. The CDR3 sequence is CASSLRGDDEQFF. CDR3 DNA: TGTGCCAGCAGTTTACGGGGGGATGATGAGCAGTTCTTC.

The V and J genes are TRBV6-5 and TRBJ1-2; D remains ambiguous. With 2 bases removed from V and 4 bases from J, the gap between germline ends came to 14 bases. Germline assignment: CDR1 MNHEY and CDR2 SVGAGI. The CDR3 length is 15 residues. Written as DNA, the CDR3 is TGTGCCAGCAGTTACATCCCCGGAGTGACCTATGGCTACACCTTC. This translates into CASSYIPGVTYGYTF.

This chain uses TRBV27 with TRBJ1-2; 9 positions match TRBD1. The CDR3 sequence is 13 residues long. CDR1 and CDR2 from the germline V gene are MNHEY and SMNVEV (reference sequence). V lost 6 bases and J lost 4; bases outside the gene matches: 3. CDR3 bases: TGTGCCAGCAGAATGACAGGGGGCTATGGCTACACCTTC. This translates into CASRMTGGYGYTF.